This TCR beta chain was captured by sequencing in a study of shared clonotypes between healthy human individuals. Study-wide points: Rarefaction curves obtained for sorted subsets showed sequencing incomplete despite large depth. A reduction in generation probabilities was seen for non-shared clonotypes relative to those shared by all four donors. Sequencing depth was expected to influence donor clonotype sharing.

Between the trimmed V and J ends, which lost 3 bases and 0 bases, there was a span of 8 bases. The CDR3 runs 15 residues. Terminally differentiated effector memory CD45RA+ cells were excluded from the naive CD8 cells, which were CD45RO-negative and positively selected for CCR7. Each PCR replicate from the sorted subsets contained 150 to 250 ng DNA, which is 25,000 to 30,000 T cell genomes. The table came from immunoSEQ multiplex PCR; TCRdb's copy has only in-frame clones and leaves some out. The table lists hundreds of thousands of clones, 90% to 95% of them singletons, with approximately 0.12% in the top ten. As regards this clone: Its target is unknown.

The clonotype was recovered from a woman younger than 45 in good health. Source material: naive CD8+ T cells sorted from blood. This chain uses TRBV23-1 with TRBJ1-4; D remains unclear. TRBV23-1 is flagged as an ORF with uncertain function. CDR3 residues: CASSHTGSTNEKLFF. In nucleotides, the CDR3 is TGCGCCAGCAGTCACACGGGGTCAACTAATGAAAAACTGTTTTTT.